This TCR beta chain was profiled in a study of T cells in Graves' hyperthyroidism and ophthalmopathy. This CDR3 contains 16 residues. In germline, CDR1 is SGHRS, CDR2 YFSETQ. Amplified regions were TCR beta CDR3 sequences from RNA transcripts. The TCR CDR3 was amplified in a first-round RT-PCR using the HTBI primer set. Via MiXCR, TCRdb re-called the multiplex PCR reads, giving one row per CDR3 protein. The repertoire holds more than 350,000 distinct CDR3 sequences, with 13% to 15% as singletons. This clonotype was seen a single time. A much larger clone is a single base away; this may be a read error.

The specimen was blood. The V gene is TRBV5-1, the J gene TRBJ2-1; TRBD2 aligns across 8 bases. This TCR came from a woman between 55 and 75 years old with Graves' ophthalmopathy. CDR3 region: CASSQQSGSSYSEQFF. In nucleotides, the CDR3 is TGCGCCAGCAGCCAGCAGAGCGGGAGCTCCTACAGTGAGCAGTTCTTC.